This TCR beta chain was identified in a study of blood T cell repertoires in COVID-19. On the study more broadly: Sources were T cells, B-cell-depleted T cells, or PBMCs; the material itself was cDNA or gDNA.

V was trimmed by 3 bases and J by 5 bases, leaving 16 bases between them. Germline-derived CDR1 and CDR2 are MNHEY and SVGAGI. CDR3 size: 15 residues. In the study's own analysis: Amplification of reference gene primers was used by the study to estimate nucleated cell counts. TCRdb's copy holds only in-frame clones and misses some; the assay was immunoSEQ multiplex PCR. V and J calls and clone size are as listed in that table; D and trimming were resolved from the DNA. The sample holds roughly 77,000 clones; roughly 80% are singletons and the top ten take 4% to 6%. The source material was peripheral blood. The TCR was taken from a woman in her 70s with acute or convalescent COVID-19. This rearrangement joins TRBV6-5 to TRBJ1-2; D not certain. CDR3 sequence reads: CASSYAPENSYGYTF. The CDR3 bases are TGTGCCAGCAGTTATGCCCCTGAAAACTCGTATGGCTACACCTTC.